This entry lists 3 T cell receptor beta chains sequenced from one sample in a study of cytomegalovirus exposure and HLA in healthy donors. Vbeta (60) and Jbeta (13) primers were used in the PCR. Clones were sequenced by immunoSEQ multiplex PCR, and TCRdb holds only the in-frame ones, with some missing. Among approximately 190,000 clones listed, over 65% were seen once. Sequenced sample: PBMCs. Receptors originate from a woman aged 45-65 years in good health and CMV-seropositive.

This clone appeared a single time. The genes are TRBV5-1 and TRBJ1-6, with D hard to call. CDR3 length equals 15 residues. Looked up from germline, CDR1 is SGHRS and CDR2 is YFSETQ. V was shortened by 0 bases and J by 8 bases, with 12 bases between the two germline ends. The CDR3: CASSLAEGRDSPLHF. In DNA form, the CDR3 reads TGCGCCAGCAGCTTGGCCGAGGGTCGGGATTCACCCCTCCACTTT.

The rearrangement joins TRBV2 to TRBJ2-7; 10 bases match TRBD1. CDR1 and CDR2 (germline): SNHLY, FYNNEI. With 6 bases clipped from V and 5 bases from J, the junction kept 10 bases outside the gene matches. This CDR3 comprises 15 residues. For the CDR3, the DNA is TGTGCCAGCAGCCTCGATGGACAGGGGGTGGACGAGCAGTACTTC. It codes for CASSLDGQGVDEQYF.

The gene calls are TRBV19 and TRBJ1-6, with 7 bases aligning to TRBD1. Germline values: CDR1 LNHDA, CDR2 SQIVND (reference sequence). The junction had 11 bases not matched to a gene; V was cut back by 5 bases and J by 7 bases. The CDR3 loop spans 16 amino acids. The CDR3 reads CASSQATGKGNSPLHF. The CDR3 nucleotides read TGTGCCAGTAGTCAAGCGACAGGGAAGGGAAATTCACCCCTCCACTTT.